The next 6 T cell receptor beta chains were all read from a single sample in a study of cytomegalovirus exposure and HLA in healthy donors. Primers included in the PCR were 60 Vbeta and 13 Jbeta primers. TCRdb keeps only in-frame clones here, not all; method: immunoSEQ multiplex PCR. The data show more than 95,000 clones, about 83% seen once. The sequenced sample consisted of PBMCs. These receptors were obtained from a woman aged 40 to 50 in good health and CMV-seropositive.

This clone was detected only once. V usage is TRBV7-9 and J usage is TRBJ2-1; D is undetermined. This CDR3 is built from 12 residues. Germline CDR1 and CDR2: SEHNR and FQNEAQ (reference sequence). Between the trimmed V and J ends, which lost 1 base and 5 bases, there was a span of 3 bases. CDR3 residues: CASSLVNNEQFF. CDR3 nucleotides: TGTGCCAGCAGCTTAGTAAACAATGAGCAGTTCTTC. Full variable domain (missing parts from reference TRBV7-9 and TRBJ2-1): DTGVSQNPRHKITKRGQNVTFRCDPISEHNRLYWYRQTLGQGPEFLTYFQNEAQLEKSRLLSDRFSAERPKGSFSTLEIQRTEQGDSAMYLCASSLVNNEQFFGPGTRLTVL.

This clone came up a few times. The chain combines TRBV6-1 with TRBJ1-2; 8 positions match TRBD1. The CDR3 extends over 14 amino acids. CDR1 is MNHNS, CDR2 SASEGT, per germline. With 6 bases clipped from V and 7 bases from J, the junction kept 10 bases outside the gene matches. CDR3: CASSSSTGESGYTF. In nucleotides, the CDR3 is TGTGCCAGCAGCTCGTCGACAGGGGAGAGTGGCTACACCTTC.

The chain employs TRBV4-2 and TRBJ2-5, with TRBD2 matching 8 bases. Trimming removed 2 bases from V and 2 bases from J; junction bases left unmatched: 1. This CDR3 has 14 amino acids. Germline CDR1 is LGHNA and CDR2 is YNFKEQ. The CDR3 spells CASSQTSGQETQYF. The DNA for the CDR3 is TGTGCCAGCAGCCAAACTAGCGGTCAAGAGACCCAGTACTTC.

The CDR3 here is CASSQDRGLQQYF. The DNA for the CDR3 is TGTGCCAGCAGCCAAGACAGGGGGTTGCAACAGTACTTC. This chain connects TRBV7-3 to TRBJ2-7; 9 bases fit TRBD1. The CDR3 is 13 amino acids. Losses at the gene ends were 5 bases for V and 10 bases for J; bases not matched to a gene: 9. Germline V CDR1 and CDR2: SGHTA, FQGTGA.

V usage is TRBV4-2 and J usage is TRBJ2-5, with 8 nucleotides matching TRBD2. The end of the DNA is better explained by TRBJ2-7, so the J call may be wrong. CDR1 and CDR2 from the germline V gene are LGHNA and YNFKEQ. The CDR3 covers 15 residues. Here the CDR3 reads CASSQLTSESHEQYF. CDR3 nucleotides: TGTGCCAGCAGCCAGCTGACTAGCGAGTCCCACGAGCAGTACTTC.

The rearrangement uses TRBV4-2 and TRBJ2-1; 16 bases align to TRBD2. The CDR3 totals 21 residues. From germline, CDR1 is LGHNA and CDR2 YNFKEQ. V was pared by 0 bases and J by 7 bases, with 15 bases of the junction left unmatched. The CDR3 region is CASSQDLGLAGGPRALNEQFF. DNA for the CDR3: TGTGCCAGCAGCCAAGATCTGGGACTAGCGGGAGGGCCCAGGGCTTTGAATGAGCAGTTCTTC.